This T cell receptor beta chain was found in a study of blood T cell repertoires in COVID-19. About the study: Material from acute and convalescent COVID-19 was sourced from the United States, Italy and Spain.

Assay used: immunoSEQ multiplex PCR; TCRdb lists only in-frame clones, some missing. Here the sample spans 310,000 or so clones, roughly 84% being singletons. About this clone: Other DNA sequences in the sample encode the same CDR3.

V was trimmed by 0 bases and J by 4 bases, leaving 5 bases between them. The CDR3 is made up of 13 amino acids. The V gene's germline CDR1 is SGHDT and CDR2 YYEEEE. This sequence joins TRBV5-6 and TRBJ1-5; D gene unclear. What was sequenced was peripheral blood. This TCR derives from a man between 45 and 60 years old with active or convalescent COVID-19. CDR3 sequence reads: CASSLGRNQPQHF. The CDR3 DNA sequence: TGTGCCAGCAGCTTGGGGCGGAATCAGCCCCAGCATTTT.